These T cell receptor beta chains were read from a single sample in a study of CD8+ T cells in alopecia areata. The protocol was immunoSEQ multiplex PCR, while the TCRdb copy is restricted to in-frame clones and leaves out a portion. The sample carries nearly 110,000 clones, 84% recorded once. Sequencing was performed on CD8+ T cells sorted from blood, taken at week 24, from a patient treated with tofacitinib. These receptors all come from a human donor with alopecia areata. Both conserved end residues are part of each CDR3. D genes are given only for firm matches. Only part of the rows carry a size: once, few, many, or a class if the clone is expanded.

abundance	d_gene	v_gene	j_gene	CDR3nt	CDR3aa
NA	NA	TRBV14	TRBJ2-5	TGTGCCAGCAGGGTCGGCGGGGCGGAGACCCAGTACTTC	CASRVGGAETQYF
NA	NA	TRBV29-1	TRBJ2-1	TGCAGCGTTGAAGTCGGCCTCTACAATGAGCAGTTCTTC	CSVEVGLYNEQFF
few	NA	TRBV29-1	TRBJ2-7	TGCAGCGTTGCCTCTAGCGAATCCTACGAGCAGTACTTC	CSVASSESYEQYF
NA	TRBD1	TRBV5-5	TRBJ2-7	TGTGCCAGCAGCCAAGAAGGGCAGGGGGCTTCCTACGAGCAGTACTTC	CASSQEGQGASYEQYF
NA	TRBD1	TRBV7-8	TRBJ2-1	TGTGCCAGCAGCAAGCCGGGGACAGGAGCTTCCACGCAGTTCTTC	CASSKPGTGASTQFF
NA	NA	TRBV27	TRBJ1-2	TGTGCCAGCAGTATGGGCTATGGCTACACCTTC	CASSMGYGYTF
NA	NA	TRBV6-1	TRBJ2-7	TGTGCCAGCAGTGAAGCGGGCAACGAGCAGTACTTC	CASSEAGNEQYF
NA	NA	TRBV29-1	TRBJ1-1	TGCAGCGTTGACGGCCTTTGGGGGTCCACTGAAGCTTTCTTT	CSVDGLWGSTEAFF
once	NA	TRBV7-6	TRBJ2-7	TGTGCCAGCAGCTTAGGAGATACCTACGAGCAGTACTTC	CASSLGDTYEQYF
NA	NA	TRBV7-6	TRBJ2-4	TGTGCCAGCAGCTTAGTCGGCGGGTTGGGGAACATTCAGTACTTC	CASSLVGGLGNIQYF
NA	NA	TRBV11-3	TRBJ2-1	TGTGCCAGCAGCTTCAGGGGGGACAATGAGCAGTTCTTC	CASSFRGDNEQFF
NA	TRBD2	TRBV5-1	TRBJ2-5	TGCGCCAGCAGCTTGTTCGCTAGCGGGGAAGAGACCCAGTACTTC	CASSLFASGEETQYF
NA	NA	TRBV2	TRBJ1-1	TGTGCCAGCAGTGAGTACAGACGGAACACTGAAGCTTTCTTT	CASSEYRRNTEAFF
NA	NA	TRBV10-2	TRBJ2-3	TGCGCCAGCAGTGATCGGGGGGCCGTGGACACAGATACGCAGTATTTT	CASSDRGAVDTDTQYF
NA	NA	TRBV27	TRBJ2-7	TGTGCCAGCAGTTTAGGCCCGGGACATCTCTACGAGCAGTACTTC	CASSLGPGHLYEQYF
NA	TRBD1	TRBV13	TRBJ2-7	TGTGCCAGCAGCCCCAGGACAGGTAGCGAGCAGTACTTC	CASSPRTGSEQYF
NA	TRBD1	TRBV5-8	TRBJ2-7	TGTGCCAGCAGCTTGGTGACCGGGACAGAAAGCGAGCAGTACTTC	CASSLVTGTESEQYF
NA	TRBD1	TRBV7-9	TRBJ1-2	TGTGCCAGCAGCTCCGTGACAGGGTGGCATGGCTACACCTTC	CASSSVTGWHGYTF
once	NA	TRBV29-1	TRBJ1-1	TGCAGCGTTGAATCGGAGGGACGAGGGCTTGGGAGCACTGAAGCTTTCTTT	CSVESEGRGLGSTEAFF
NA	NA	TRBV30	TRBJ2-7	TGTGCCTGGAACCCTGACGGCAACTACGAGCAGTACTTC	CAWNPDGNYEQYF
NA	TRBD1	TRBV10-3	TRBJ2-1	TGTGCCACGGTAGGGACAGGGGACAATGAGCAGTTCTTC	CATVGTGDNEQFF
NA	TRBD2	TRBV10-3	TRBJ2-1	TGTGCCATCAGTGGACTAGCGGACCACAATGAGCAGTTCTTC	CAISGLADHNEQFF
NA	TRBD1	TRBV28	TRBJ2-5	TGTGCCAGCAGTCACGGACAGGCCTTCCAAGAGACCCAGTACTTC	CASSHGQAFQETQYF
NA	TRBD1	TRBV19	TRBJ2-7	TGTGCCAGTAGTCCATCCATTGGACAGGGCTACGAGCAGTACTTC	CASSPSIGQGYEQYF
NA	TRBD2	TRBV27	TRBJ2-1	TGTGCCAGCAGTTTATGGCGGGAGGACTACAATGAGCAGTTCTTC	CASSLWREDYNEQFF
NA	NA	TRBV18	TRBJ2-7	TGTGCCAGCTCACCTCCAGACGGAGCCTACGAGCAGTACTTC	CASSPPDGAYEQYF
NA	NA	TRBV7-8	TRBJ2-5	TGTGCCAGCAGCTTAGAGGGTAGCCAAGAGACTCAGTACTTC	CASSLEGSQETQYF
NA	TRBD2	TRBV6-5	TRBJ2-7	TGTGCCAGTCGGGGGGCCTACGAGCAGTACTTC	CASRGAYEQYF
NA	NA	TRBV7-8	TRBJ2-7	TGTGCCAGCAAGACAGGGGAGGGGTACGAGCAGTACTTC	CASKTGEGYEQYF
NA	TRBD1	TRBV7-6	TRBJ2-7	TGTGCCAGCAGCTTGGAACAGGGGATGTCCTACGAGCAGTACTTC	CASSLEQGMSYEQYF
NA	TRBD1	TRBV5-8	TRBJ2-5	TGTGCCAGCAGCCCGGGATCTAGGGGGCAATTGGAGACCCAGTACTTC	CASSPGSRGQLETQYF
NA	TRBD1	TRBV29-1	TRBJ2-7	TGCAGCGTTGCCCCTGACAGGGGGCTCTACGAGCAGTACTTC	CSVAPDRGLYEQYF
NA	TRBD1	TRBV7-2	TRBJ2-1	TGTGCCAGCTCGAGGGACAGGGGGTCCGATGAGCAGTTCTTC	CASSRDRGSDEQFF
NA	NA	TRBV29-1	TRBJ2-3	TGCAGCGTTGATAGGGGCCAGGGACCCACAGATACGCAGTATTTT	CSVDRGQGPTDTQYF
NA	NA	TRBV4-3	TRBJ1-2	TGCGCCAGCAGCCAAGAGAGGGGCGAGGTTGGCTACACCTTC	CASSQERGEVGYTF
NA	TRBD1	TRBV5-5	TRBJ1-2	TGTGCCAGCAGCCCGTGGACAGGCGCTGCGGACTACACCTTC	CASSPWTGAADYTF
few	TRBD2	TRBV9	TRBJ2-3	TGTGCCAGCAGCTTACGACTAGCGGGGGGCCCATCCGATACGCAGTATTTT	CASSLRLAGGPSDTQYF
NA	TRBD1	TRBV12-5	TRBJ2-5	TGTGCTAGTGCCAGGGGGACAGGGGGCTACGCGCCCGAAGAGACCCAGTACTTC	CASARGTGGYAPEETQYF
NA	TRBD2	TRBV4-3	TRBJ2-5	TGCGCCAGCAGCCAAGGCGGGGGGGCCTCAGAGACCCAGTACTTC	CASSQGGGASETQYF
NA	TRBD2	TRBV7-2	TRBJ2-7	TGTGCCAGCGGGGGGGGAGAGGGAGCCTACGAGCAGTACTTC	CASGGGEGAYEQYF
few	TRBD2	TRBV7-9	TRBJ2-3	TGTGCCAGCAGCCGGACTAGCGGCACAGATACGCAGTATTTT	CASSRTSGTDTQYF
NA	TRBD2	TRBV7-9	TRBJ2-5	TGTGCCAGCAGCTTACCCACGGGACTAGCGACTTGGGAGACCCAGTACTTC	CASSLPTGLATWETQYF
NA	TRBD1	TRBV29-1	TRBJ1-2	TGCAGCGCCGACGGGACAGGGTTTAACTATGGCTACACCTTC	CSADGTGFNYGYTF
NA	TRBD1	TRBV6-1	TRBJ1-1	TGTGCCAGCAGTGAAGGGGACAGGGAGGGTACTGAAGCTTTCTTT	CASSEGDREGTEAFF
NA	NA	TRBV7-9	TRBJ1-1	TGTGCCAGCAGCTTACTTCCCGAACAGTTGAACACTGAAGCTTTCTTT	CASSLLPEQLNTEAFF
NA	TRBD2	TRBV7-3	TRBJ2-1	TGTGCCAGCAGCCCGAGCGGGGGGGCTGATGAGCAGTTCTTC	CASSPSGGADEQFF
NA	NA	TRBV6-6	TRBJ1-1	TGTGCCAGCAGTTACTCGGTCGGAGTGAACACTGAAGCTTTCTTT	CASSYSVGVNTEAFF
NA	TRBD1	TRBV7-2	TRBJ2-1	TGTGCCAGCAGCCTACCGGACAGGGGGATCTACAATGAGCAGTTCTTC	CASSLPDRGIYNEQFF
NA	NA	TRBV19	TRBJ2-3	TGTGCCAGTAACACGCCGTGGGGAGATACGCAGTATTTT	CASNTPWGDTQYF
once	NA	TRBV7-9	TRBJ2-5	TGTGCCAGCAGCCGAGGGGGGGCTCGTCAAGAGACCCAGTACTTC	CASSRGGARQETQYF
NA	NA	TRBV7-7	TRBJ2-5	TGTGCTAGCAGCTTACACCCTCAAGACAGACCTCAAGAGACCCAGTACTTC	CASSLHPQDRPQETQYF